Following are 22 T cell receptor beta chains from one sample sequenced in a study of spatial heterogeneity in lung cancer. Using its own MiXCR run on the 5' RACE reads, TCRdb lists one record per CDR3 protein. The data show 25,000 or so distinct CDR3 sequences, 2.5% to 4% seen once. Indicated time point: sample taken at primary tumor resection. The material was PBMCs, obtained at surgery. The receptors originated from a female donor with early-stage non-small cell lung cancer.

The chain combines TRBV12-3 or TRBV12-4 with TRBJ2-1, with unresolved D. Trimming pared 6 bases from V and 7 bases from J, leaving 10 bases between. The CDR3 extends over 12 amino acids. CDR3 sequence reads: CASSSAVNEQFF. DNA for the CDR3: TGTGCCAGCAGCTCTGCGGTTAATGAGCAGTTCTTC.

This clonotype was seen ten or more times. The chain links TRBV3-1 to TRBJ2-7; D unclear. The V gene lost 0 bases and the J gene lost 3 bases, with 6 bases spanning the gap. Germline V gene lookup returns CDR1 LGHDT and CDR2 YNNKEL (reference sequence). The CDR3 sequence is 13 residues long. The CDR3 region is CASSQEAVYEQYF. The DNA of the CDR3 is TGTGCCAGCAGCCAAGAGGCGGTCTACGAGCAGTACTTC.

This clonotype has a count of ten or more. This chain links TRBV9 with TRBJ1-1; D remains ambiguous. Germline V lookup: CDR1 SGDLS, CDR2 YYNGEE. The germline V and J ends were trimmed by 6 bases and 4 bases, with 13 bases remaining between them. The CDR3 contains 13 residues. The CDR3 reads CASTALRSTEAFF. The CDR3 nucleotides read TGTGCCAGCACAGCGTTGCGGAGCACTGAAGCTTTCTTT.

This clonotype has at least ten counts. The chain uses TRBV30 and TRBJ2-1, with 7 positions matching TRBD2. CDR1 GTSNPN and CDR2 SVGIG come from the germline V gene (reference sequence). J was trimmed by 7 bases and V by 2 bases; bases with no gene match: 5. This CDR3 is 13 amino acids long. CDR3 region: CAWSRAGWNEQFF. CDR3 DNA: TGTGCCTGGAGTCGAGCGGGGTGGAATGAGCAGTTCTTC.

The chain combines TRBV5-1 with TRBJ1-6, with D possibly matching TRBD1 (6 bases). The CDR3 extends over 13 amino acids. Germline CDR1 is SGHRS and CDR2 is YFSETQ. The V end was cut by 4 bases, the J end by 11 bases, with 13 bases between. The CDR3, as DNA: TGCGCCAGCAGCCAAGAGGACAGAACACCCCTCCACTTT. It specifies CASSQEDRTPLHF.

This clonotype came up many times. The rearrangement links TRBV4-1 to TRBJ1-4; D remains ambiguous. CDR1 and CDR2 from the germline V gene are MGHRA and YSYEKL. The CDR3 runs to 13 residues. V lost 4 bases, J lost 7 bases, and 10 bases lay in between. The CDR3 nucleotides are TGCGCCAGCAGCCGGGGTCTCCCTGAAAAACTGTTTTTT. Its translation is CASSRGLPEKLFF.

This chain links TRBV7-9 with TRBJ2-1, with 8 bases aligning to TRBD1. The CDR3 has 13 residues. The ends lost 5 bases at V and 10 bases at J; junction bases unmatched: 7. Germline assignment: CDR1 SEHNR and CDR2 FQNEAQ (reference sequence). The CDR3 DNA reads as TGTGCCAGCAGCGAGGACAGGGCAAGGGAGCAGTTCTTC. Protein: CASSEDRAREQFF.

Many counts were recorded for this clonotype. The rearrangement uses TRBV27 and TRBJ2-5, with a tentative D call TRBD1 (5 bases). Per the germline V gene, CDR1 is MNHEY and CDR2 is SMNVEV (reference sequence). The CDR3 loop spans 17 amino acids. Trimming shortened V by 6 bases and J by 2 bases, and 22 bases separated the two germline ends. The CDR3 nucleotides are TGTGCCAGCAGCTTAACCCTTAGGACAAGAAAGCAAGAGACCCAGTACTTC. Its translation: CASSLTLRTRKQETQYF.

This clonotype occurred many times. CDR3 loop: CASSLSDGYGYTF. The DNA for the CDR3 is TGTGCCAGCAGTTTATCGGACGGGTACGGCTACACCTTC. The chain couples TRBV27 to TRBJ1-2, with unresolved D. The germline V gene has CDR1 MNHEY and CDR2 SMNVEV (reference sequence). The CDR3 covers 13 residues. Deletions cut 0 bases from V and 8 bases from J, with 10 bases between.

This clonotype has ten or more counts. The chain carries TRBV5-1 and TRBJ2-7; 8 positions agree with TRBD2. The CDR3 spans 18 residues. Germline lookup yields CDR1 SGHRS and CDR2 YFSETQ. With V trimmed by 1 base and J by 2 bases, 14 bases remained unmatched. The CDR3 nucleotides read TGCGCCAGCAGCTTGTTTTTGTCGGGAGGGGCAGGCGCCTACGAGCAGTACTTC. Translation: CASSLFLSGGAGAYEQYF.

There are a few counts of this clonotype. The chain carries TRBV6-1 and TRBJ2-2; the match to TRBD1 covers 8 bases. The junction had 5 bases not matched to a gene; V was cut back by 3 bases and J by 5 bases. The V gene's germline CDR1 is MNHNS and CDR2 SASEGT. The CDR3 covers 15 residues. The CDR3 here is CASSDRDRSTGELFF. The CDR3 DNA sequence: TGTGCCAGCAGTGACCGGGACAGGTCTACCGGGGAGCTGTTTTTT.

V and J are TRBV7-3 and TRBJ2-1; 10 bases are a match to TRBD1. V was pared by 1 base and J by 3 bases, with 6 bases of the junction left unmatched. From germline, CDR1 is SGHTA and CDR2 FQGTGA. The CDR3 totals 17 residues. The CDR3 protein is CASSLNFRTGGYNEQFF. CDR3 nucleotide sequence: TGTGCCAGCAGCTTAAACTTCAGGACAGGGGGCTACAATGAGCAGTTCTTC.

This clonotype was seen ten or more times. The CDR3 bases are TGCAGTGCCCCCGGGCTAGCGGGGGGGAGCGAGCAGTACTTC. This encodes CSAPGLAGGSEQYF. The genes are TRBV20-1 and TRBJ2-7, with TRBD2 matching over 12 bases. Trimming cost V 6 bases and J 6 bases; bases outside gene matches: 9. Germline CDR1 DFQATT, CDR2 SNEGSKA (reference sequence). This CDR3 has 14 residues.

The genes are TRBV12-3 or TRBV12-4 and TRBJ1-5; 7 bases fit TRBD1. V lost 3 bases to trimming and J lost 6 bases; unmatched junction nucleotides: 5. CDR3 length equals 14 residues. The CDR3 loop is CASSFEGAGQPQHF. The CDR3 coding sequence is TGTGCCAGCAGTTTTGAGGGGGCCGGTCAGCCCCAGCATTTT.

CDR3 amino acids: CASSLGGPYNEQFF. The CDR3 DNA follows: TGCGCCAGCAGCTTGGGAGGGCCCTACAATGAGCAGTTCTTC. The chain joins TRBV5-1 to TRBJ2-1, with D perhaps matching TRBD2 (5 bases). CDR1 and CDR2 (germline): SGHRS, YFSETQ. V was trimmed by 0 bases and J by 2 bases, leaving 6 bases between them. The CDR3 is 14 amino acids.

Many counts were recorded for this clonotype. This chain connects TRBV29-1 to TRBJ1-2; D is possibly TRBD1 (6 bases). The germline CDR1 and CDR2 sequences are SQVTM and ANQGSEA. CDR3 length equals 16 residues. The V gene lost 1 base and the J gene lost 7 bases, with 22 bases spanning the gap. CDR3 bases: TGCAGCGTTGAAGGAGACACAGGGTTTGGGTTTGTTGGCTACACCTTC. It yields the protein CSVEGDTGFGFVGYTF.

This chain links TRBV6-2 or TRBV6-3 with TRBJ2-7, with D unclear. The CDR3 runs to 19 residues. Germline V gene sequence: CDR1 MNHEY, CDR2 SVGEGT. Trimming cost V 0 bases and J 1 base, with 22 bases left between them. The CDR3 sequence: CASSYSITPGKLSSYEQYF. CDR3 in DNA: TGTGCCAGCAGTTACTCTATCACCCCGGGTAAATTGTCGTCCTACGAGCAGTACTTC.

This clonotype was picked up many times. The chain has TRBV11-2 and TRBJ2-7, with D possibly TRBD2 on 5 matching bases. The CDR3 covers 13 residues. Germline CDR1 is SGHAT and CDR2 is FQNNGV. The germline V and J ends were trimmed by 1 base and 6 bases, with 10 bases remaining between them. The CDR3 is CASSLGVEGEQYF. The CDR3 coding sequence is TGTGCCAGCAGCTTAGGGGTAGAGGGCGAGCAGTACTTC.

This clonotype occurred many times. V and J are TRBV5-1 and TRBJ2-7; TRBD1 matches 10 bases. Germline CDR1 SGHRS, CDR2 YFSETQ. The CDR3 sequence is 15 residues long. After removal of 4 bases from V and 2 bases from J, the junction contained 6 bases not matched to a gene. The CDR3 protein is CASSGTGTGAYEQYF. DNA for the CDR3: TGCGCCAGCAGCGGAACCGGGACAGGGGCCTACGAGCAGTACTTC.

This clonotype showed up many times. This chain joins TRBV3-1 and TRBJ1-1; 7 nucleotides match TRBD1. This CDR3 is 17 amino acids long. V shed 1 base and J 4 bases; nucleotides not matched to a gene: 12. Germline V gene lookup returns CDR1 LGHDT and CDR2 YNNKEL (reference sequence). The CDR3 coding sequence is TGTGCCAGCAGCCAAGTCCCCCAACAGGGGCGAGGCACTGAAGCTTTCTTT. Protein product: CASSQVPQQGRGTEAFF.

There are many counts of this clonotype. The chain couples TRBV5-4 to TRBJ2-1; no clear D gene. Germline assignment: CDR1 SGHNT and CDR2 YYREEE (reference sequence). V lost 1 base and J 6 bases, leaving 5 bases between the germline ends. CDR3 length equals 12 residues. The CDR3 protein is CASSLFSNEQFF. CDR3 DNA: TGTGCCAGCAGCTTGTTCTCCAATGAGCAGTTCTTC.

The rearrangement joins TRBV6-2 or TRBV6-3 to TRBJ2-7; a possible D gene is TRBD2 (6 bases). Germline assignment: CDR1 MNHEY and CDR2 SVGEGT. V gave up 6 bases and J gave up 6 bases, with 24 bases separating them. The CDR3 extends over 16 amino acids. CDR3 DNA sequence: TGTGCCAGCAGCCTGATAGCGGCCCCGAGAGAGGGCGAGCAGTACTTC. Translation gives CASSLIAAPREGEQYF.